This T cell receptor beta chain came from a study of regulatory T cells in long-lasting Graves disease. Study-level results: Rather than thyroid tissue, only peripheral blood underwent study.

Construction of the TCR beta libraries employed iRepertoire HTBI primers in conjunction with Arm-PCR of CDR3 regions. TCRdb passed the multiplex PCR reads through MiXCR, listing each CDR3 protein once. The sample gives 350,000 to 450,000 distinct CDR3 sequences, 21% of which show up once; approximately 15% is in the top ten. CDR1 is DFQATT and CDR2 is SNEGSKA in the germline V gene (reference sequence). V was shortened by 0 bases and J by 2 bases, with 10 bases between the two germline ends. The CDR3 has 15 residues. Time point noted: persistent/refractory GD, antithyroid drugs over 5 years with positive TRAb. Scientists built the TCR library using RNA that was extracted from PBMCs. This clonotype was detected ten times or more. What it recognizes is unknown.

The sequences come from peripheral blood mononuclear cells (PBMCs), collected when the disease was refractory, from a patient treated with antithyroid drugs. The sequence derives from a female donor with Graves disease. The rearrangement links TRBV20-1 to TRBJ1-4, with D possibly matching TRBD1 (6 bases). CDR3 region: CSARDPRGTNEKLFF. For the CDR3, the DNA is TGCAGTGCTAGAGATCCCAGGGGTACTAATGAAAAACTGTTTTTT.